These 14 T cell receptor beta chains came from one sample sequenced in a study of immune evolution from preneoplasia to lung adenocarcinoma. Assay: immunoSEQ multiplex PCR; the TCRdb copy retains only in-frame clones and omits some. The data contain around 13,000 clones, roughly 78% of them singletons. The sample consisted of FFPE minimally invasive lung adenocarcinoma tissue. Receptor source: a person between 65 and 80 years old with lung adenocarcinoma.

J is TRBJ2-7 and V is TRBV18; 7 nucleotides agree with TRBD1. Germline lookup yields CDR1 KGHSH and CDR2 LQKENI. CDR3 length: 14 amino acids. With 5 bases clipped from V and 3 bases from J, the junction kept 7 bases outside the gene matches. CDR3 sequence: CASSSRQGVYEQYF. Here the CDR3 DNA reads TGTGCCAGCTCATCTAGACAGGGAGTCTACGAGCAGTACTTC.

The V gene is TRBV9, the J gene TRBJ1-4, with D possibly being TRBD1 (5 bases). The CDR3 contains 13 residues. Trimming removed 5 bases from V and 5 bases from J, with 10 bases in between. CDR1 and CDR2 (germline): SGDLS, YYNGEE. Here the CDR3 DNA reads TGTGCCAGCAGGGGGCAGAGGAATGAAAAACTGTTTTTT. It encodes CASRGQRNEKLFF.

This chain connects TRBV4-2 to TRBJ2-1, with D unclear. Germline lookup yields CDR1 LGHNA and CDR2 YNFKEQ. The CDR3 totals 11 residues. The V gene lost 3 bases and the J gene lost 6 bases, with 3 bases spanning the gap. In DNA, the CDR3 is TGTGCCAGCAGCCAGGCCAATGAGCAGTTCTTC. It specifies CASSQANEQFF.

This clone was seen only a few times. V usage is TRBV29-1 and J usage is TRBJ2-3, with D possibly being TRBD2 (7 bases). The V and J ends lost 5 bases and 0 bases respectively, with 12 bases between them. The germline V gene has CDR1 SQVTM and CDR2 ANQGSEA. The CDR3 runs 14 residues. The CDR3 region has the DNA TGCAGCGTTAATGGGGGGGCCAGCACAGATACGCAGTATTTT. Protein: CSVNGGASTDTQYF.

V gene TRBV27 combines with J gene TRBJ2-7, with 9 bases aligning to TRBD1. The CDR3 is 14 amino acids. In germline, CDR1 is MNHEY, CDR2 SMNVEV (reference sequence). V gave up 2 bases and J gave up 6 bases; unmatched junction bases: 5. The CDR3 nucleotides read TGTGCCAGCAGTTTAACAGGGGGCATTTCCGAGCAGTACTTC. This encodes CASSLTGGISEQYF.

The V call is TRBV10-3, the J call TRBJ2-2, with D perhaps given as TRBD1 or TRBD2 (5 bases each). CDR3 length equals 14 residues. CDR1 is ENHRY, CDR2 SYGVKD, per germline. V was shortened by 10 bases and J by 5 bases, with 17 bases between the two germline ends. CDR3 bases: TGTGCCAGCATTGGGACCAATCCTACCGGGGAGCTGTTTTTT. Its translation: CASIGTNPTGELFF.

J is TRBJ2-3 and V is TRBV9; D remains ambiguous. V was shortened by 2 bases and J by 2 bases, with 3 bases between the two germline ends. The CDR3 totals 12 residues. Germline V lookup: CDR1 SGDLS, CDR2 YYNGEE. For the CDR3, the DNA is TGTGCCAGCAGCGTTAACACAGATACGCAGTATTTT. This sequence encodes CASSVNTDTQYF.

The count of this clone is one. The J gene is TRBJ1-6, the V gene TRBV18, with D unresolved. CDR1 and CDR2 (germline): KGHSH, LQKENI. V dropped 6 bases and J dropped 7 bases, with 7 bases sitting between them. The CDR3 length is 12 residues. The CDR3 is CASSVENSPLHF. CDR3 DNA sequence: TGTGCCAGCTCGGTAGAAAATTCACCCCTCCACTTT.

V and J are TRBV18 and TRBJ1-4; 10 bases agree with TRBD1. Per germline, CDR1 KGHSH and CDR2 LQKENI. V lost 3 bases and J lost 7; bases outside the gene matches: 2. The CDR3 contains 14 residues. The CDR3, as DNA: TGTGCCAGCTCACCGACAGGGGGCCGTGAAAAACTGTTTTTT. As protein: CASSPTGGREKLFF.

The genes are TRBV10-3 and TRBJ2-1; 7 nucleotides agree with TRBD2. The germline V gene has CDR1 ENHRY and CDR2 SYGVKD. The CDR3 length is 15 residues. Trimming cost V 10 bases and J 5 bases; bases outside gene matches: 14. The CDR3: CATGGTGETDNEQFF. CDR3 bases: TGTGCCACCGGGGGGACGGGAGAAACGGACAATGAGCAGTTCTTC.

This clone was observed a few times. The V and J genes are TRBV4-1 and TRBJ1-2; 7 nucleotides agree with TRBD1. Germline CDR1 is MGHRA and CDR2 is YSYEKL. CDR3 length: 13 residues. The junction had 6 bases not matched to a gene; V was cut back by 7 bases and J by 4 bases. The CDR3 spells CASTGQPAYGYTF. The CDR3 DNA follows: TGCGCCAGCACGGGACAGCCCGCCTATGGCTACACCTTC.

This rearrangement joins TRBV7-8 to TRBJ2-7; possibly TRBD2 for D (5 bases). Germline CDR1 SGHVS, CDR2 FQNEAQ. The V end was cut by 1 base, the J end by 1 base, with 11 bases between. CDR3 length equals 15 residues. The CDR3 protein is CASSLGRVPSYEQYF. Here the CDR3 DNA reads TGTGCCAGCAGCTTAGGGCGGGTGCCATCCTACGAGCAGTACTTC.

The CDR3 nucleotides are TGTGCCAGCAGACTCCAGACAGGGGGCTACGAGCAGTACTTC. Translating gives CASRLQTGGYEQYF. The chain has TRBV28 and TRBJ2-7, with 9 nucleotides matching TRBD1. Germline CDR1 MDHEN, CDR2 SYDVKM. The V segment lost 6 bases and the J segment 3 bases; nucleotides outside the gene matches: 6. The CDR3 length is 14 residues.

Of note for this clone: This sample includes further DNA sequences coding for the same CDR3. This chain links TRBV6-6 with TRBJ1-5; a weak D match, TRBD1 (6 bases). V gave up 6 bases and J gave up 1 base, with 13 bases separating them. Germline CDR1 and CDR2: MNHNY and SVGAGI (reference sequence). The CDR3 loop spans 15 amino acids. This CDR3 reads CASSPTGSSNQPQHF. The CDR3 nucleotides are TGTGCCAGCAGCCCGACAGGATCAAGCAATCAGCCCCAGCATTTT.